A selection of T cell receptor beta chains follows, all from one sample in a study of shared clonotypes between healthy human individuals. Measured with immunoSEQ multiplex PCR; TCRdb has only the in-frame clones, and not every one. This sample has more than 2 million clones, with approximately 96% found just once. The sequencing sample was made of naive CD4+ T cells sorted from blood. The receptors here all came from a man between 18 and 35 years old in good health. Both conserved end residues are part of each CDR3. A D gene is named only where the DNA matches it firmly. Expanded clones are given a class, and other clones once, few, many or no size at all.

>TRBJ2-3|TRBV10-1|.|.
TGCGCCAGCAGTGAGGGTCAGGTCGCAGATACGCAGTATTTT
CASSEGQVADTQYF
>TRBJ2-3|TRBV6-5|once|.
TGTGCCAGCAGTTACAAACAGGGTTCAGATACGCAGTATTTT
CASSYKQGSDTQYF
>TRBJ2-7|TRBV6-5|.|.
TGTGCCAGCAATACCGGGACGAGGGGCGAGCAGTACTTC
CASNTGTRGEQYF
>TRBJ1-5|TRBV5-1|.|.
TGCGCCAGCAGCTTGGACGGGGGTAGCAATCAGCCCCAGCATTTT
CASSLDGGSNQPQHF
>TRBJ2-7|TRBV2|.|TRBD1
TGTGCCAGCAGAGGGCCGGGACAGGGGTCCTACGAGCAGTACTTC
CASRGPGQGSYEQYF
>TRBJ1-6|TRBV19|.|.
TGTGCCAGTACCCTGGGTGGTTATAATTCACCCCTCCACTTT
CASTLGGYNSPLHF
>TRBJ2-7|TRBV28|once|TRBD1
TGTGCCAGCAGTTTAGGGGACAGGGTGCCCCCCGCCGAGCAGTACTTC
CASSLGDRVPPAEQYF
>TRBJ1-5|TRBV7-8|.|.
TGTGCCAGCAGCTCAAAGGAGTGGGGACGGTACAATCAGCCCCAGCATTTT
CASSSKEWGRYNQPQHF
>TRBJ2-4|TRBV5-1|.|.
TGCGCCAGCAGCTCCTCGGGGGTGGACAAAAACATTCAGTACTTC
CASSSSGVDKNIQYF
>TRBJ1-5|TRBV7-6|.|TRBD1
TGTGCCAGCAGCACCCGACAGGGGTTATCGCATTTT
CASSTRQGLSHF
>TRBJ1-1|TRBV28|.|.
TGTGCCAGCAGTTTATCGGGGGCGGGGAACACTGAAGCTTTCTTT
CASSLSGAGNTEAFF
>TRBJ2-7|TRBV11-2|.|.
TGTGCCAGCAGCTCCGGGCCCACGGGGTCCTACGAGCAGTACTTC
CASSSGPTGSYEQYF
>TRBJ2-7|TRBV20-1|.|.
TGCAGTGCTAGGAGGGAGAACGAGCAGTACTTC
CSARRENEQYF
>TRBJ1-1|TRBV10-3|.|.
TGTGCCATCAGTGAAAGGGGCCGCGACACTGAAGCTTTCTTT
CAISERGRDTEAFF
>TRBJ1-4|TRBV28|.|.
TGTGCCAGCAGATCAGGTTCCCTAGGGGCTAATGAAAAACTGTTTTTT
CASRSGSLGANEKLFF
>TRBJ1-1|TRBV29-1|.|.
TGCAGTGTTGATGGGCAGGGAGCGAACACTGAAGCTTTCTTT
CSVDGQGANTEAFF
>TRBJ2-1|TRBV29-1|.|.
TGCAGCCCCCGTAATGAGCAGTTCTTC
CSPRNEQFF
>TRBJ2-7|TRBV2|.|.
TGTGCCAGCAGTGACTTTCAGGGTTGGAACGAGCAGTACTTC
CASSDFQGWNEQYF
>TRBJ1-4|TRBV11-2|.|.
TGTGCCAGCAGCTTAGCCCGGGCTAATGAAAAACTGTTTTTT
CASSLARANEKLFF
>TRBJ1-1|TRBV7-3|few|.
TGTGCCAGCAGCTCTGCGGGGAACACTGAAGCTTTCTTT
CASSSAGNTEAFF
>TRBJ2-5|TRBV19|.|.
TGTGCCAGTAGCGTCACAGGGCAAGAGACCCAGTACTTC
CASSVTGQETQYF
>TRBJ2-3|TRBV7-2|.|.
TGTGCCAGCAGCTCCGAGGTTTATCCTCCGCAGTATTTT
CASSSEVYPPQYF
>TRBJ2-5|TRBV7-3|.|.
TGTGCCAGCAGCTTAAGGTCCGGCGAGACCCAGTACTTC
CASSLRSGETQYF
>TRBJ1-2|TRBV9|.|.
TGTGCCAGCAGCGTAGACGGAGGGTACTATGGCTACACCTTC
CASSVDGGYYGYTF
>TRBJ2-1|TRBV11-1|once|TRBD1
TGTGCCAGCAGCCCCGGACAGGGTCCCTACAATGAGCAGTTCTTC
CASSPGQGPYNEQFF
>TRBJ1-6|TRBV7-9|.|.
TGTGCCAGCAGCCCTCGTGATGGTTCACCCCTCCACTTT
CASSPRDGSPLHF
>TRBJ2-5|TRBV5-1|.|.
TGCGCCAGCAGCTTGGGATTCCAAGAGACCCAGTACTTC
CASSLGFQETQYF
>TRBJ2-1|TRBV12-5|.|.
TGTGCTAGTGGTCCCGTGGGGGATGAGCAGTTCTTC
CASGPVGDEQFF
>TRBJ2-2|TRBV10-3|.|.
TGTGCCATCAGTGCGGACAGCAACACCGGGGAGCTGTTTTTT
CAISADSNTGELFF
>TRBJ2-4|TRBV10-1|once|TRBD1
TGCGCCAGCAGTGAAGGGACAGCGGAAAACATTCAGTACTTC
CASSEGTAENIQYF
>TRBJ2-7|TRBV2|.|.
TGTGCCAGCAGTGGCGGGGAAGGAGACGAGCAGTACTTC
CASSGGEGDEQYF
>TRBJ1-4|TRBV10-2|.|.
TGCGCCAGCAGTGAGGGGAGGGTAAATGAAAAACTGTTTTTT
CASSEGRVNEKLFF
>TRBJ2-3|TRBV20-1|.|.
TGCAGTGCTACCACAGATACGCAGTATTTT
CSATTDTQYF
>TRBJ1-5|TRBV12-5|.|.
TGTGCTAGTGGTTTGGGACAGGGCAATCAGCCCCAGCATTTT
CASGLGQGNQPQHF
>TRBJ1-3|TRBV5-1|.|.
TGCGCCAGCACGTTGAGCTCTGGAAACACCATATATTTT
CASTLSSGNTIYF
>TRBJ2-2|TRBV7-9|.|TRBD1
TGTGCCAGCAGACGTAACAGGGGTGAAAACACCGGGGAGCTGTTTTTT
CASRRNRGENTGELFF
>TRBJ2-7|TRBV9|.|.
TGTGCCAGCAGCCCCCGCAGGGCCGCCTACGAGCAGTACTTC
CASSPRRAAYEQYF
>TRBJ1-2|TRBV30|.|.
TGTGCCTGGAGTCCCCGGGACCGCCTATTGTTC
CAWSPRDRLLF
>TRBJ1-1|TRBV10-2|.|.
TGCGCCAGCAGTATGGGGTCGGTCACTGAAGCTTTCTTT
CASSMGSVTEAFF
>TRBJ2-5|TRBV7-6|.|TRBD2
TGTGCCAGCAGCTTAGCGGGGAGCGGGGTCGAGACCCAGTACTTC
CASSLAGSGVETQYF
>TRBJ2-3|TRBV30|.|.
TGTGCCTGGAGTGTAAACATGTTTACAGATACGCAGTATTTT
CAWSVNMFTDTQYF
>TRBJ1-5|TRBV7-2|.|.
TGTGCCAGCAGCTTCGGGGTCTATAGCAATCAGCCCCAGCATTTT
CASSFGVYSNQPQHF